The next 17 T cell receptor beta chains were all read from a single sample in a study of cytotoxic CD8 clonotypes in ibrutinib-treated CLL. The repertoire was sequenced with immunoSEQ multiplex PCR; TCRdb's copy has only in-frame clones and lacks some. This table holds roughly 130,000 clones, around 93% found once. The sample in question was PBMCs, obtained after 12 months of ibrutinib treatment. These receptors were obtained from a human donor with chronic lymphocytic leukemia.

This clone came up once. This chain uses TRBV16 with TRBJ2-7; D is uncertain. V gave up 4 bases and J gave up 5 bases, with 18 bases separating them. The CDR3 is made up of 15 amino acids. The germline gives CDR1 KGHSY, CDR2 FQNENV. This CDR3 is CASSLPEEVGNEQYF. CDR3 sequence (DNA): TGTGCCAGCAGCCTTCCCGAAGAGGTAGGGAACGAGCAGTACTTC. The full variable domain, rest sourced from reference TRBV16 and TRBJ2-7, is GEEVAQTPKHLVRGEGQKAKLYCAPIKGHSYVFWYQQVLKNEFKFLISFQNENVFDETGMPKERFSAKCLPNSPCSLEIQATKLEDSAVYFCASSLPEEVGNEQYFGPGTRLTVT.

The chain uses TRBV9 and TRBJ1-6; TRBD1 matches 11 bases. CDR1 is SGDLS and CDR2 is YYNGEE in the germline V gene. The CDR3 spans 15 residues. Germline trimming cut 0 bases from V and 10 bases from J; bases unmatched to any gene: 3. For the CDR3, the DNA is TGTGCCAGCAGCGTAGGGACAGGGGGCAGCTCACCCCTCCACTTT. Residues: CASSVGTGGSSPLHF.

The CDR3 DNA reads TGTGCCAGCAGCCAAGAAAGCGGCTACGAGCAGTACTTC. This encodes CASSQESGYEQYF. V is TRBV4-2 and J is TRBJ2-7, with a weak D call TRBD2 (5 bases). This CDR3 spans 13 amino acids. Germline CDR1 is LGHNA and CDR2 is YNFKEQ. V lost 0 bases, J lost 3 bases, and 6 bases lay in between.

This clone was seen just once. The rearrangement joins TRBV2 to TRBJ2-7; TRBD2 aligns across 16 bases. Looked up from germline, CDR1 is SNHLY and CDR2 is FYNNEI. The CDR3 totals 17 residues. With 7 bases clipped from V and 1 base from J, the junction kept 7 bases outside the gene matches. CDR3: CASTGTSGRVGSYEQYF. In DNA, the CDR3 is TGTGCCAGCACCGGGACTAGCGGGAGGGTGGGGTCCTACGAGCAGTACTTC.

The chain carries TRBV28 and TRBJ2-3; D unclear. The CDR3 is 14 amino acids. V was pared by 5 bases and J by 9 bases, with 18 bases between. CDR1 is MDHEN and CDR2 is SYDVKM in the germline V gene. The CDR3 spells CASSPSGPLVTQYF. The CDR3 DNA reads TGTGCCAGCAGTCCCTCCGGTCCCCTCGTGACGCAGTATTTT.

The CDR3 DNA is TGCGCCAGCAGTGAGCCCCGACTAGTAACAGATACGCAGTATTTT. It is translated as CASSEPRLVTDTQYF. The rearrangement links TRBV10-2 to TRBJ2-3, with D perhaps TRBD2 (6 bases). The CDR3 runs to 15 residues. Per germline, CDR1 WSHSY and CDR2 SAAADI. V lost 2 bases to trimming and J lost 3 bases, with 12 bases between them.

The V and J genes are TRBV2 and TRBJ1-5, with TRBD1 matching over 7 bases. The CDR3 loop spans 15 amino acids. CDR1 SNHLY and CDR2 FYNNEI come from the germline V gene. Trimming took 5 bases from V and 3 from J; bases not matched to a gene: 7. The CDR3 sequence: CASSSGQAHNQPQHF. Here the CDR3 DNA reads TGTGCCAGCAGTAGCGGACAGGCCCACAATCAGCCCCAGCATTTT.

V is TRBV19 and J is TRBJ1-4, with unresolved D. The CDR3 totals 14 residues. V was cut by 7 bases and J by 2 bases, with 11 bases left in between. Germline CDR1 and CDR2: LNHDA and SQIVND (reference sequence). CDR3 residues: CASNGSPTNEKLFF. The CDR3 DNA is TGTGCCAGTAACGGCAGCCCGACTAATGAAAAACTGTTTTTT.

The rearrangement joins TRBV10-3 to TRBJ1-2, with D maybe TRBD1 (5 bases). The CDR3 runs 14 residues. Trimming took off 3 bases at V and 8 bases at J, with 16 bases between the two ends. Germline V lookup: CDR1 ENHRY, CDR2 SYGVKD. DNA for the CDR3: TGTGCCATCAGTGATTGGGACTCGACGGGGGGCTACACCTTC. This sequence encodes CAISDWDSTGGYTF.

The J gene is TRBJ2-5, the V gene TRBV9, with D tentatively TRBD2 (6 bases). The CDR3 length is 13 residues. The ends were cut back, 5 bases at V and 2 bases at J, with 10 bases in the middle. Germline assignment: CDR1 SGDLS and CDR2 YYNGEE. The CDR3 loop is CASSSGVQETQYF. The CDR3 DNA reads as TGTGCCAGCAGTTCGGGAGTGCAAGAGACCCAGTACTTC.

The rearrangement links TRBV4-3 to TRBJ2-1, with no clear D. The CDR3 sequence is 15 residues long. Germline V CDR1 and CDR2: LGHNA, YSLEER. Trimming removed 0 bases from V and 9 bases from J, with 15 bases in between. This chain's CDR3 is CASSQDRVPIGEQFF. CDR3 in DNA: TGCGCCAGCAGCCAAGATAGGGTCCCGATAGGTGAGCAGTTCTTC.

V usage is TRBV7-2 and J usage is TRBJ1-2, with TRBD1 identical over 7 bases. J lost 4 bases, V lost 5 bases, and 4 bases had no gene match. CDR1 is SGHTA and CDR2 is FQGNSA in the germline V gene. There are 13 residues in the CDR3. The CDR3 spells CASSQGGGYGYTF. As DNA, the CDR3 is TGTGCCAGCAGCCAGGGGGGAGGCTATGGCTACACCTTC.

This chain links TRBV7-2 with TRBJ2-1, with 11 bases matching TRBD2. The CDR3 has 17 amino acids. Germline V CDR1 and CDR2: SGHTA, FQGNSA. Trimming took 3 bases from V and 6 from J; bases not matched to a gene: 10. The CDR3 spells CASSFQLAGALLNEQFF. The CDR3 bases are TGTGCCAGCAGCTTCCAACTAGCGGGAGCGCTACTCAATGAGCAGTTCTTC. Looking up the rest from reference TRBV7-2 and TRBJ2-1 gives the full variable domain: GAGVSQSPSNKVTEKGKDVELRCDPISGHTALYWYRQSLGQGLEFLIYFQGNSAPDKSGLPSDRFSAERTGGSVSTLTIQRTQQEDSAVYLCASSFQLAGALLNEQFFGPGTRLTVL.

V is TRBV7-9 and J is TRBJ2-7; possibly TRBD1 or TRBD2 for D (5 bases each). The CDR3 spans 15 residues. Trimming removed 4 bases from V and 2 bases from J, with 15 bases in between. CDR1 and CDR2 (germline): SEHNR, FQNEAQ (reference sequence). The CDR3 region is CASSSPTGTAYEQYF. CDR3 in DNA: TGTGCCAGCAGCTCGCCGACCGGGACGGCCTACGAGCAGTACTTC.

This sequence joins TRBV6-5 and TRBJ2-1; D uncertain. CDR1 and CDR2 (germline): MNHEY, SVGAGI. The germline V and J ends were trimmed by 0 bases and 0 bases, with 9 bases remaining between them. The CDR3 spans 16 residues. The CDR3 nucleotides read TGTGCCAGCAGTTACTCGGGCGAGAGCTCCTACAATGAGCAGTTCTTC. Translated, it gives CASSYSGESSYNEQFF.

The V gene is TRBV18, the J gene TRBJ1-1; D is perhaps TRBD1 (5 bases). The germline V and J ends were trimmed by 0 bases and 1 base, with 12 bases remaining between them. This CDR3 contains 16 residues. Germline values: CDR1 KGHSH, CDR2 LQKENI. The CDR3 region is CASSPPPTGGNTEAFF. In DNA, the CDR3 is TGTGCCAGCTCACCACCGCCAACCGGGGGGAACACTGAAGCTTTCTTT.

This rearrangement joins TRBV15 to TRBJ2-2; no clear D gene. This CDR3 spans 17 amino acids. Germline CDR1 reads LNHNV; CDR2 reads YYDKDF (reference sequence). Trimming removed 3 bases from V and 3 bases from J, with 17 bases in between. CDR3 residues: CATSSPLTREDTGELFF. CDR3 DNA sequence: TGTGCCACCAGCAGTCCCCTTACTCGCGAGGACACCGGGGAGCTGTTTTTT.